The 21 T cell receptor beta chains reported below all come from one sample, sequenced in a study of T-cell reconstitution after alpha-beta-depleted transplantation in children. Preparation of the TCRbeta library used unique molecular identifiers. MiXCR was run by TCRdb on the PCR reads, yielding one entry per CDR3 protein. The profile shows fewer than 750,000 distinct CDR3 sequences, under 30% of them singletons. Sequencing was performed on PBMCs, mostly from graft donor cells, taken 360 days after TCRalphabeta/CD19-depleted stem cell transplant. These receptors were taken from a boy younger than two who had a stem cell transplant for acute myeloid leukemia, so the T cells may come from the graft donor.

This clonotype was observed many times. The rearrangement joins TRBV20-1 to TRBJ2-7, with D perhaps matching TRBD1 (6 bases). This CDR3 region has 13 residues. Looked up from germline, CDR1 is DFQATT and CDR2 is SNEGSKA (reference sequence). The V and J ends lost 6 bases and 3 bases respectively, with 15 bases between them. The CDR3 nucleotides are TGCAGTGCCGCGACAGGACCCCTCTACGAGCAGTACGTC. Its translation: CSAATGPLYEQYV.

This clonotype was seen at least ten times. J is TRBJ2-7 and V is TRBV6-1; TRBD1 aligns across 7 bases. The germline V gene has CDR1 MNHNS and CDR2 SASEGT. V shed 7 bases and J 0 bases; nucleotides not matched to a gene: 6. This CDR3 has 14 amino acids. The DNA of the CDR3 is TGTGCCAGCAAACGGGACAGCTACTCCTACGAGCAGTACGTC. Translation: CASKRDSYSYEQYV.

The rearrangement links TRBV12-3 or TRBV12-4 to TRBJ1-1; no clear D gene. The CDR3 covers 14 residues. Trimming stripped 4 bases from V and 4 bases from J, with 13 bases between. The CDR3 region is CASSSALEATEAFF. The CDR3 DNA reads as TGTGCCAGCAGTTCAGCCCTAGAGGCCACTGAAGCTTTCTTT.

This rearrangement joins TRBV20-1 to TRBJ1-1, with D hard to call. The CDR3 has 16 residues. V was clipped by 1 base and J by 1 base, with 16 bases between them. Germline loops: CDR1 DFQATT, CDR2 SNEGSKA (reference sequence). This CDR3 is CSARVYSLPPNTEAFF. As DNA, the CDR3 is TGCAGTGCTAGAGTTTATTCTCTACCTCCGAACACTGAAGCTTTCTTT.

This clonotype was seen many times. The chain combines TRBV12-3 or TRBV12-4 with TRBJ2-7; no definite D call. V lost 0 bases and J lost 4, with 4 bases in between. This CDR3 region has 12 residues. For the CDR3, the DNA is TGTGCCAGCAGTTTAGCCCTTTACGAGCAGTACTTC. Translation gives CASSLALYEQYF.

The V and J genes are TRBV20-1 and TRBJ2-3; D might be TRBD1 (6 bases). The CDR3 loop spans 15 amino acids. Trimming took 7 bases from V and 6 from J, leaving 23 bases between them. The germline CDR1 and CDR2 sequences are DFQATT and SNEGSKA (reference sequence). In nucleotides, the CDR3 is TGCAGTGTCGAGAATTCGGGACACCCAAGGGATACGCAGTATTTT. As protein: CSVENSGHPRDTQYF.

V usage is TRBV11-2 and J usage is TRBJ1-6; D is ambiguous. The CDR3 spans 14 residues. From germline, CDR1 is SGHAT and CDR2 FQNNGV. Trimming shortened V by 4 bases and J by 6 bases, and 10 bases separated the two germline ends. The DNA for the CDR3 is TGTGCCAGCAGCTCCGGGGTATTTAATTCACCCCTCCACTTT. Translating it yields CASSSGVFNSPLHF.

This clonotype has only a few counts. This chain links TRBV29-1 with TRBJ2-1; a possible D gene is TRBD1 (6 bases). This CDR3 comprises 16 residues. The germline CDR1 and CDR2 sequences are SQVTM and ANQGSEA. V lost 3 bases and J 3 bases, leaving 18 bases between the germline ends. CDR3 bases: TGCAGCGTTGACTATCGAGACAGGCTTATCTACAATGAGCAGTTCTTC. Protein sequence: CSVDYRDRLIYNEQFF.

The CDR3 nucleotides are TGTGCCAGCAGCTTAGGGGACAGTTATTTGCAGCCCCAGCATTTT. It specifies CASSLGDSYLQPQHF. The chain carries TRBV7-8 and TRBJ1-5; 7 bases map to TRBD1. With 1 base clipped from V and 7 bases from J, the junction kept 7 bases outside the gene matches. The CDR3 spans 15 residues. Germline values: CDR1 SGHVS, CDR2 FQNEAQ.

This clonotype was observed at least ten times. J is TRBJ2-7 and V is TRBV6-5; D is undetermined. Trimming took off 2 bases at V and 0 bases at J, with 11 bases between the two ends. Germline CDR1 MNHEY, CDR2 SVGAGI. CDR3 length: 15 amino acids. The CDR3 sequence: CASSYAASGSYEQYF. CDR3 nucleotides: TGTGCCAGCAGTTACGCGGCATCCGGCTCCTACGAGCAGTACTTC.

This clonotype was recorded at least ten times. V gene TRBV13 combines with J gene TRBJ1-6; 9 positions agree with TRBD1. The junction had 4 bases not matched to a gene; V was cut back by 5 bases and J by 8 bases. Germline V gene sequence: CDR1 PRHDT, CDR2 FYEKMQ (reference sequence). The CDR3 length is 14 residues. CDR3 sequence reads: CASSGGDRDSPLHF. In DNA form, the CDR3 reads TGTGCCAGCAGCGGGGGGGACAGGGATTCACCCCTCCACTTT.

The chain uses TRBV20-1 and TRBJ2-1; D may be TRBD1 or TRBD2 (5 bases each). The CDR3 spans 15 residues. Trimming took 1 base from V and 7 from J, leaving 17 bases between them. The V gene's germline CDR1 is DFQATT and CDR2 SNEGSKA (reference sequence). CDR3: CSARGPGRLRNEQFF. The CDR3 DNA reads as TGCAGTGCTAGAGGCCCGGGACGACTTCGAAATGAGCAGTTCTTC.

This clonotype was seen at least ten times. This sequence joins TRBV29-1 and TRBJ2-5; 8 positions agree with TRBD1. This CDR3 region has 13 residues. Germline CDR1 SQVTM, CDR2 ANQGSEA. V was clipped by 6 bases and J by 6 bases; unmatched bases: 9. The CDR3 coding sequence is TGCAGCGTAGCCAAGGACAGGGATCAGACCCAGTACTTC. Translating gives CSVAKDRDQTQYF.

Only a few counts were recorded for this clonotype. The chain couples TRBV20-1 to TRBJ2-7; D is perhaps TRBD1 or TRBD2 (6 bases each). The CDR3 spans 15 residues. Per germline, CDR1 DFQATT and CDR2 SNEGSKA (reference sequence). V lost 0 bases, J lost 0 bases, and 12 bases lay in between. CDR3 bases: TGCAGTGCTAGAGATCACGGGGGCTCCTCCTACGAGCAGTACGTC. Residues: CSARDHGGSSYEQYV.

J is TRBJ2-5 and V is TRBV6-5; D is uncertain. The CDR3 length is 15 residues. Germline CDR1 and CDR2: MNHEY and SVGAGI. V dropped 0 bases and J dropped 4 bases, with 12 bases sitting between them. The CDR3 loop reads CASSYSGIPRETQYF. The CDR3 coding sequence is TGTGCCAGCAGTTACTCTGGGATCCCCCGAGAGACCCAGTACTTC.

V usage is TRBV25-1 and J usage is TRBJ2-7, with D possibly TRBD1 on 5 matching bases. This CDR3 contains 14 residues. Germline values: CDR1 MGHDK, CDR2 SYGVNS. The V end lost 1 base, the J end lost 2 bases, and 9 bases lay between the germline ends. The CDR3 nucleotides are TGTGCCAGCAGTGAATCTGACAGAACCTACGAGCAGTACGTC. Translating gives CASSESDRTYEQYV.

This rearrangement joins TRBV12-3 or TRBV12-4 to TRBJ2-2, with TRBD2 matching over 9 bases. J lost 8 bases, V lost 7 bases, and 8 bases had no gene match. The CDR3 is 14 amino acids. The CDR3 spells CASNSGGKRGELFF. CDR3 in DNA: TGTGCCAGCAACAGCGGGGGGAAGAGGGGGGAGCTGTTTTTT.

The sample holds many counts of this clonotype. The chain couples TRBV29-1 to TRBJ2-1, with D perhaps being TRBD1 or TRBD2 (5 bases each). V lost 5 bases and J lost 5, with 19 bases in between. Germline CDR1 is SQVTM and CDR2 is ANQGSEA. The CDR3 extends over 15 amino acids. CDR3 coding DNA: TGCAGCGTTCCAGGGACGTCCGAGCCCAACAATGAGCAGTTCTTC. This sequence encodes CSVPGTSEPNNEQFF.

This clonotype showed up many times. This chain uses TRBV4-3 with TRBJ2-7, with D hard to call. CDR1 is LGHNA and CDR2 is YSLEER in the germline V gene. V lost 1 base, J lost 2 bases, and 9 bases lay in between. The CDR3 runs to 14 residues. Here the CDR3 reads CASSQGQDAYEQYF. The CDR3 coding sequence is TGCGCCAGCAGCCAAGGGCAGGACGCCTACGAGCAGTACTTC.

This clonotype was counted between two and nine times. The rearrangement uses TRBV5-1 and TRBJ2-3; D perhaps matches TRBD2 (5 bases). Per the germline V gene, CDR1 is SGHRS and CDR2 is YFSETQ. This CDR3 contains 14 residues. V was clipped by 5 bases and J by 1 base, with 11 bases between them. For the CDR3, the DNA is TGCGCCAGCAGTTTCCTGAGGGGCACAGATACGCAGTATTTT. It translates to CASSFLRGTDTQYF.

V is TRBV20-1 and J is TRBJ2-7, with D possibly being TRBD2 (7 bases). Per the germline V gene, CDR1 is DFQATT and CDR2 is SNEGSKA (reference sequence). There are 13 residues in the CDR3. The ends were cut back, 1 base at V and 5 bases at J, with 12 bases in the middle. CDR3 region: CSARVTGRDEQYV. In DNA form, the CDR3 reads TGCAGTGCTAGAGTCACAGGGAGGGACGAGCAGTACGTC.